This T cell receptor beta chain was recorded in a study of cytotoxic CD8 clonotypes in ibrutinib-treated CLL. Overall study: The patient breakdown showed more than nine relapsed/refractory and some 16 treatment-naive cases, with approximately 18 IGHV unmutated. General observations from the study: Clonality correlated strongly with circulating CD8+ T cells and exceeded age-matched healthy donors at baseline.

Assay: immunoSEQ multiplex PCR; the TCRdb copy retains only in-frame clones and omits some. The repertoire holds about 57,000 clones, with over 55% as singletons. CDR3 size: 15 residues. CDR1 and CDR2 (germline): SGHNT, YENEEA. The junction had 3 bases not matched to a gene; V was cut back by 0 bases and J by 4 bases. As to this clone: Its specificity is unknown.

The sequencing here drew on PBMCs, taken after 24 months of ibrutinib treatment. The chain couples TRBV11-3 to TRBJ2-1; TRBD2 aligns across 7 bases. The sequence came from a human donor with chronic lymphocytic leukemia. CDR3: CASSLESGAYNEQFF. CDR3 bases: TGTGCCAGCAGCTTAGAGAGCGGGGCGTACAATGAGCAGTTCTTC.